This TCR beta chain comes out of a study of cytomegalovirus exposure and HLA in healthy donors. Points from the study as a whole: Most TCR sequences showed up rarely, but some public TCRs showed up in many donors.

In the PCR, 60 Vbeta and 13 Jbeta primers were used. Method: immunoSEQ multiplex PCR; TCRdb's copy keeps in-frame clones and lacks some. This repertoire shows over 150,000 clones, about two thirds found once; its top ten account for over 2.5%. On this clone itself: No antigen is known for it.

Germline CDR1 KGHSH, CDR2 LQKENI. V shed 3 bases, J shed 10 bases, and the junction held 13 bases outside the gene matches. This CDR3 is 17 amino acids long. The specimen was PBMCs. The V call is TRBV18, the J call TRBJ1-6; TRBD1 matches 9 bases. The TCR sequence derives from a woman under 40 in good health and CMV-seronegative. As DNA, the CDR3 is TGTGCCAGCTCACCCCTTGGGCCTGGGACAGGGAACTCACCCCTCCACTTT. It is translated as CASSPLGPGTGNSPLHF.